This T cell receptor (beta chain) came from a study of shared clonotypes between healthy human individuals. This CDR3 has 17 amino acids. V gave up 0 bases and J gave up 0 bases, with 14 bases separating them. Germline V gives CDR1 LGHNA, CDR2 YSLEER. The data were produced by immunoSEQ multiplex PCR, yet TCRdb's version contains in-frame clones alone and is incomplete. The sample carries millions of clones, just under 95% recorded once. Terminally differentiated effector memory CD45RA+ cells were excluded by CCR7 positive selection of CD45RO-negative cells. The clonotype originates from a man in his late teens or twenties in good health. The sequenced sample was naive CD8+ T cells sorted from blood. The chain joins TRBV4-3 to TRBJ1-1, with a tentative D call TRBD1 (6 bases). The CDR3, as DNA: TGCGCCAGCAGCCAAGATCCGACAGGTTCCATGAACACTGAAGCTTTCTTT. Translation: CASSQDPTGSMNTEAFF.